The text below deals with one T cell receptor beta chain. Antigen unknown. The V segment lost 6 bases and the J segment 1 base; nucleotides outside the gene matches: 6. Looked up from germline, CDR1 is SNHLY and CDR2 is FYNNEI. The CDR3 length is 15 residues. This entry belongs to a study of cytomegalovirus exposure and HLA in healthy donors. PCR was performed using 60 Vbeta and 13 Jbeta primers. The data were produced by immunoSEQ multiplex PCR, yet TCRdb's version contains in-frame clones alone and is incomplete. The top ten clones hold approximately 15% of a sample with more than 75,000 clones, roughly 83% of them seen once. Regarding the study as a whole: Versus the roughly 700-donor mean, an Asian-associated ancestry cluster reportedly showed fewer N-insertions in a later analysis. A list of approximately 150 TCR beta chains associated with cytomegalovirus was given.

Unrecorded immune exposures were likely, despite nominal health at sampling. The clonotype comes from a woman aged 40 to 55 in good health and CMV-seropositive. Sequences were obtained from PBMCs. The gene calls are TRBV2 and TRBJ1-1; 9 bases line up with TRBD1. The CDR3 is CASRGQGTSNTEAFF. For the CDR3, the DNA is TGTGCCAGCAGGGGACAGGGAACCTCGAACACTGAAGCTTTCTTT.